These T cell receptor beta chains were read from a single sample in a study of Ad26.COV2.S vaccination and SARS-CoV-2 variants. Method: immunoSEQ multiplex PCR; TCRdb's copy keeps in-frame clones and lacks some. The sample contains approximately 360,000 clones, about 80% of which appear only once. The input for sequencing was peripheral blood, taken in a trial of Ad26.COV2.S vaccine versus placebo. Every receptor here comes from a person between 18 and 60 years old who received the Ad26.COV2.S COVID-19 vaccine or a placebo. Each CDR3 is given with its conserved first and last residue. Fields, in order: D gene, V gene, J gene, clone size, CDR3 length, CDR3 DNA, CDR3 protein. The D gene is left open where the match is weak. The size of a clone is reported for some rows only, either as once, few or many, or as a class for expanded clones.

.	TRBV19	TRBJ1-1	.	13	TGTGCCAGTAGTATAGTGCCGAACACTGAAGCTTTCTTT	CASSIVPNTEAFF
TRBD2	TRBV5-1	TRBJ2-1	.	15	TGCGCCAGCAGCATGACTAGCGGGAGTATGAATGAGCAGTTCTTC	CASSMTSGSMNEQFF
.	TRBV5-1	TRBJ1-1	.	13	TGCGCCAGCAGCCTACGACCTAACACTGAAGCTTTCTTT	CASSLRPNTEAFF
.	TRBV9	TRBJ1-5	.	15	TGTGCCAGCAGCCTAAGGCAGGGCTGGACTCAGCCCCAGCATTTT	CASSLRQGWTQPQHF
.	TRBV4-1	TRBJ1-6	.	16	TGCGCCAGCAGCCAAGAGGAGAACAGGGTTGGATCACCCCTCCACTTT	CASSQEENRVGSPLHF
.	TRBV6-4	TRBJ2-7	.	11	TGTGCCAGCAGGCCCTCGGACGAGCAGTACTTC	CASRPSDEQYF
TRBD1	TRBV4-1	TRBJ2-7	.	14	TGCGCCAGCAGCCGAACGGGACAGCCCTACGAGCAGTACTTC	CASSRTGQPYEQYF
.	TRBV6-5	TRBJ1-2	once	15	TGTGCCAGCAGTTATGGCAGGGGAAGCTACTATGGCTACACCTTC	CASSYGRGSYYGYTF
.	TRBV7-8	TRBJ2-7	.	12	TGTGCCAGCAGTATGGGTCCCTACGAGCAGTACTTC	CASSMGPYEQYF
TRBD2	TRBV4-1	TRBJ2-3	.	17	TGCGCCAGCAGCTTTATGGGACTAGCGGGGGCCACAGATACGCAGTATTTT	CASSFMGLAGATDTQYF
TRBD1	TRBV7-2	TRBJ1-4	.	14	TGTGCCAGCAGCCCCCAGGGGGGAGCTGAAAAACTGTTTTTT	CASSPQGGAEKLFF
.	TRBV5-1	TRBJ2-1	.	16	TGCGCCAGCAGCTTGGAGTTAGGTGGGGCTCTCAATGAGCAGTTCTTC	CASSLELGGALNEQFF
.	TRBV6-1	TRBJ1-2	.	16	TGTGCCAGCAGTGGGGGGCGTATAGGAACTAACTATGGCTACACCTTC	CASSGGRIGTNYGYTF
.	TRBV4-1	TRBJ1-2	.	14	TGCGCCAGCAGCGCTCAGGACAGCCTCTATGGCTACACCTTC	CASSAQDSLYGYTF
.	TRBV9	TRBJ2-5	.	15	TGTGCCAGCAGCGAAGGCGGGGCGGCGTGGGAGACCCAGTACTTC	CASSEGGAAWETQYF
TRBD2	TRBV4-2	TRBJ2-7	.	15	TGTGCCAGCAGCCCGACGACTAGCGGGGACTACGAGCAGTACTTC	CASSPTTSGDYEQYF
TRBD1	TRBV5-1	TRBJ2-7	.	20	TGCGCCAGCAGCCTACCCTCCCTTCGGACAGGGGACCGTATCTCCTACGAGCAGTACTTC	CASSLPSLRTGDRISYEQYF
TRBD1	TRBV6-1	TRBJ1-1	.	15	TGTGCCAGCAGTGAACTACAGGGGATAAGGGGAAAAGCTTTCTTT	CASSELQGIRGKAFF
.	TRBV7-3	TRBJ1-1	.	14	TGTGCCAGCAGCCCAACCCCGGGACGAGGCGAAGCTTTCTTT	CASSPTPGRGEAFF